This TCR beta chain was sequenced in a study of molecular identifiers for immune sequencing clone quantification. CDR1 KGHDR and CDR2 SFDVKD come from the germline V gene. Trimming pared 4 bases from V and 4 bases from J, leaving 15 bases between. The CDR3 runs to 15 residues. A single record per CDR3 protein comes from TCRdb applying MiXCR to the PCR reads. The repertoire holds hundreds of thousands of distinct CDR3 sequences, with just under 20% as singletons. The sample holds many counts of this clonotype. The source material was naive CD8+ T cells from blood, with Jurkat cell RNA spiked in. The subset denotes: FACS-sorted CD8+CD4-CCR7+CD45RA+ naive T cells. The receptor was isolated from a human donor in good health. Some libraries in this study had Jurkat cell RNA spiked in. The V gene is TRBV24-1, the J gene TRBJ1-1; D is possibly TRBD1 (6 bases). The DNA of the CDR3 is TGTGCCACCAGTGAAAACAGGGAAAGGACCACTGAAGCTTTCTTT. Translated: CATSENRERTTEAFF.